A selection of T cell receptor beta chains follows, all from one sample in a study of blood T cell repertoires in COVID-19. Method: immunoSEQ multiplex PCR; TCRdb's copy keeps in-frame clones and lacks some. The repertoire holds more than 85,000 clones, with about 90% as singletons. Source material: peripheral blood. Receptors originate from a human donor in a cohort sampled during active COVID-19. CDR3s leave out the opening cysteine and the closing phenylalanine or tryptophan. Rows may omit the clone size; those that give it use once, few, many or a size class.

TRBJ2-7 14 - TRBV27 ASSLGTGGISYEQY
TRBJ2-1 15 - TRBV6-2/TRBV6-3 ASSYSRTSGRRGEQF
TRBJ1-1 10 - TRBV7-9 ASSLARGWAF
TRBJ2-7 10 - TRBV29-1 SVVVLAYEQY
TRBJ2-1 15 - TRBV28 ASSLLLMSGANNEQF
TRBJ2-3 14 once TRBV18 ASSPVASIGTDTQY
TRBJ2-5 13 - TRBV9 ASSQRSRGQETQY
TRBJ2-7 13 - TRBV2 ASSGGTSGIIEQY
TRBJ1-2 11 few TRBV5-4 ASSNAGSLGYT
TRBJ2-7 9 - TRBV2 ASLEKQGKY
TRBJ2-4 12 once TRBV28 ASSDREAKNIQY
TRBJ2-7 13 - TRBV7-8 ASTLLEAGWGEQY
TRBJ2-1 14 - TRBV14 ASSPGTSGRGNEQF
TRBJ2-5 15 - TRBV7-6 ASSLVSYGRSQETQY
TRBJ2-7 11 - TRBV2 ASSPLWLDEQY
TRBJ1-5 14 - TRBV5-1 ASSLGGYRGEQPQH
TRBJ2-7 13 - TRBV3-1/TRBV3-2 ASSQVAGRIYEQY
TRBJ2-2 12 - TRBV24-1 ATEGQGWTGELF
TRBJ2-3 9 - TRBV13 ASSSGDTQY
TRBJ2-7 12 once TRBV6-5 ASRTSGRANEQY
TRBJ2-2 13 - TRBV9 ASSPQLANTGELF
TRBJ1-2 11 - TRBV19 ASRRQGMNGYT
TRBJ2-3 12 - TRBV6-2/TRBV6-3 ASSPQRDTDTQY
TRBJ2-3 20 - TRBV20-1 SASPAMGTRGPGTGRPDTQY
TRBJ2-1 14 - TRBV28 ASSPSGTGDLGEQF
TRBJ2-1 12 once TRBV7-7 ASSFGSGYNEQF
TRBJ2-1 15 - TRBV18 ASSPPVGGVAYNEQF
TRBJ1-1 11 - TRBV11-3 ASSLKRAGRAF
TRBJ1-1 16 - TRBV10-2 ASTAVGTGKGWGTEAF
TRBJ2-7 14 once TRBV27 ASSRFPGQGRYEQY
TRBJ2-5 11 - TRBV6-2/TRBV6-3 ASSRGGQETQY
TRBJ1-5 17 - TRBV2 ASSDSPRRQNNSNQPQH
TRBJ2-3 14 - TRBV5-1 ASRMRTSGTTDTQY
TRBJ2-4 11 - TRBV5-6 ASSRGGENIQY
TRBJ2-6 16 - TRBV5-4 ASRRAAGYYSGANVLT
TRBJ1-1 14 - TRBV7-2 ASSRGTGQGGTEAF
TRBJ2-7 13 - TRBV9 ASSGGDSATYEQY
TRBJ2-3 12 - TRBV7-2 ASSLGRRTDTQY
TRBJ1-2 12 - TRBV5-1 ASSLGQGGDGYT
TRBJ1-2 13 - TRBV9 ASSPQGGAAYGYT
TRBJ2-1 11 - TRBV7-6 ASSNGLAGEQF
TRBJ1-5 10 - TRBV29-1 SGGSPGQPQH
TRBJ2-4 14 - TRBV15 ATSRAGTGDRNIQY
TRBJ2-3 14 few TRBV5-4 ASSLVGLAGSDTQY
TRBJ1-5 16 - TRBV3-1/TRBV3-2 ASSQGTSSGLSNQPQH
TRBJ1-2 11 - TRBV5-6 ASSLGGDYGYT
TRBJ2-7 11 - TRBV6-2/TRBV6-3 ASSTGTDYEQY
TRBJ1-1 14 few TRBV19 ASSPWRVGGGTEAF
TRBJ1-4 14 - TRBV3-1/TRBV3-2 ASSQGTGGANEKLF
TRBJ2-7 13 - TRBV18 ASSNRAGGRHEQY
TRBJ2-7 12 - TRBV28 ATLGPGGAYEQY
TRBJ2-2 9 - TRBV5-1 ASSFSVELF
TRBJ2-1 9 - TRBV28 ATYSIGGQF
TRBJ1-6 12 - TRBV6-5 ASSRQGGNSPLH
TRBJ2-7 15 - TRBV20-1 SASRGLAEIYSYEQY
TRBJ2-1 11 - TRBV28 ASSFAGYNEQF
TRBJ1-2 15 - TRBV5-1 ASSPGGGLDNNYGYT
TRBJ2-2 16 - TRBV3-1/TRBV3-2 ASSFRTSGRVDTGELF
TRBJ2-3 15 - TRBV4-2 ASSPRGLAGVEDTQY
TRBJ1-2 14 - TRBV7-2 ASSSPTAKSNYGYT